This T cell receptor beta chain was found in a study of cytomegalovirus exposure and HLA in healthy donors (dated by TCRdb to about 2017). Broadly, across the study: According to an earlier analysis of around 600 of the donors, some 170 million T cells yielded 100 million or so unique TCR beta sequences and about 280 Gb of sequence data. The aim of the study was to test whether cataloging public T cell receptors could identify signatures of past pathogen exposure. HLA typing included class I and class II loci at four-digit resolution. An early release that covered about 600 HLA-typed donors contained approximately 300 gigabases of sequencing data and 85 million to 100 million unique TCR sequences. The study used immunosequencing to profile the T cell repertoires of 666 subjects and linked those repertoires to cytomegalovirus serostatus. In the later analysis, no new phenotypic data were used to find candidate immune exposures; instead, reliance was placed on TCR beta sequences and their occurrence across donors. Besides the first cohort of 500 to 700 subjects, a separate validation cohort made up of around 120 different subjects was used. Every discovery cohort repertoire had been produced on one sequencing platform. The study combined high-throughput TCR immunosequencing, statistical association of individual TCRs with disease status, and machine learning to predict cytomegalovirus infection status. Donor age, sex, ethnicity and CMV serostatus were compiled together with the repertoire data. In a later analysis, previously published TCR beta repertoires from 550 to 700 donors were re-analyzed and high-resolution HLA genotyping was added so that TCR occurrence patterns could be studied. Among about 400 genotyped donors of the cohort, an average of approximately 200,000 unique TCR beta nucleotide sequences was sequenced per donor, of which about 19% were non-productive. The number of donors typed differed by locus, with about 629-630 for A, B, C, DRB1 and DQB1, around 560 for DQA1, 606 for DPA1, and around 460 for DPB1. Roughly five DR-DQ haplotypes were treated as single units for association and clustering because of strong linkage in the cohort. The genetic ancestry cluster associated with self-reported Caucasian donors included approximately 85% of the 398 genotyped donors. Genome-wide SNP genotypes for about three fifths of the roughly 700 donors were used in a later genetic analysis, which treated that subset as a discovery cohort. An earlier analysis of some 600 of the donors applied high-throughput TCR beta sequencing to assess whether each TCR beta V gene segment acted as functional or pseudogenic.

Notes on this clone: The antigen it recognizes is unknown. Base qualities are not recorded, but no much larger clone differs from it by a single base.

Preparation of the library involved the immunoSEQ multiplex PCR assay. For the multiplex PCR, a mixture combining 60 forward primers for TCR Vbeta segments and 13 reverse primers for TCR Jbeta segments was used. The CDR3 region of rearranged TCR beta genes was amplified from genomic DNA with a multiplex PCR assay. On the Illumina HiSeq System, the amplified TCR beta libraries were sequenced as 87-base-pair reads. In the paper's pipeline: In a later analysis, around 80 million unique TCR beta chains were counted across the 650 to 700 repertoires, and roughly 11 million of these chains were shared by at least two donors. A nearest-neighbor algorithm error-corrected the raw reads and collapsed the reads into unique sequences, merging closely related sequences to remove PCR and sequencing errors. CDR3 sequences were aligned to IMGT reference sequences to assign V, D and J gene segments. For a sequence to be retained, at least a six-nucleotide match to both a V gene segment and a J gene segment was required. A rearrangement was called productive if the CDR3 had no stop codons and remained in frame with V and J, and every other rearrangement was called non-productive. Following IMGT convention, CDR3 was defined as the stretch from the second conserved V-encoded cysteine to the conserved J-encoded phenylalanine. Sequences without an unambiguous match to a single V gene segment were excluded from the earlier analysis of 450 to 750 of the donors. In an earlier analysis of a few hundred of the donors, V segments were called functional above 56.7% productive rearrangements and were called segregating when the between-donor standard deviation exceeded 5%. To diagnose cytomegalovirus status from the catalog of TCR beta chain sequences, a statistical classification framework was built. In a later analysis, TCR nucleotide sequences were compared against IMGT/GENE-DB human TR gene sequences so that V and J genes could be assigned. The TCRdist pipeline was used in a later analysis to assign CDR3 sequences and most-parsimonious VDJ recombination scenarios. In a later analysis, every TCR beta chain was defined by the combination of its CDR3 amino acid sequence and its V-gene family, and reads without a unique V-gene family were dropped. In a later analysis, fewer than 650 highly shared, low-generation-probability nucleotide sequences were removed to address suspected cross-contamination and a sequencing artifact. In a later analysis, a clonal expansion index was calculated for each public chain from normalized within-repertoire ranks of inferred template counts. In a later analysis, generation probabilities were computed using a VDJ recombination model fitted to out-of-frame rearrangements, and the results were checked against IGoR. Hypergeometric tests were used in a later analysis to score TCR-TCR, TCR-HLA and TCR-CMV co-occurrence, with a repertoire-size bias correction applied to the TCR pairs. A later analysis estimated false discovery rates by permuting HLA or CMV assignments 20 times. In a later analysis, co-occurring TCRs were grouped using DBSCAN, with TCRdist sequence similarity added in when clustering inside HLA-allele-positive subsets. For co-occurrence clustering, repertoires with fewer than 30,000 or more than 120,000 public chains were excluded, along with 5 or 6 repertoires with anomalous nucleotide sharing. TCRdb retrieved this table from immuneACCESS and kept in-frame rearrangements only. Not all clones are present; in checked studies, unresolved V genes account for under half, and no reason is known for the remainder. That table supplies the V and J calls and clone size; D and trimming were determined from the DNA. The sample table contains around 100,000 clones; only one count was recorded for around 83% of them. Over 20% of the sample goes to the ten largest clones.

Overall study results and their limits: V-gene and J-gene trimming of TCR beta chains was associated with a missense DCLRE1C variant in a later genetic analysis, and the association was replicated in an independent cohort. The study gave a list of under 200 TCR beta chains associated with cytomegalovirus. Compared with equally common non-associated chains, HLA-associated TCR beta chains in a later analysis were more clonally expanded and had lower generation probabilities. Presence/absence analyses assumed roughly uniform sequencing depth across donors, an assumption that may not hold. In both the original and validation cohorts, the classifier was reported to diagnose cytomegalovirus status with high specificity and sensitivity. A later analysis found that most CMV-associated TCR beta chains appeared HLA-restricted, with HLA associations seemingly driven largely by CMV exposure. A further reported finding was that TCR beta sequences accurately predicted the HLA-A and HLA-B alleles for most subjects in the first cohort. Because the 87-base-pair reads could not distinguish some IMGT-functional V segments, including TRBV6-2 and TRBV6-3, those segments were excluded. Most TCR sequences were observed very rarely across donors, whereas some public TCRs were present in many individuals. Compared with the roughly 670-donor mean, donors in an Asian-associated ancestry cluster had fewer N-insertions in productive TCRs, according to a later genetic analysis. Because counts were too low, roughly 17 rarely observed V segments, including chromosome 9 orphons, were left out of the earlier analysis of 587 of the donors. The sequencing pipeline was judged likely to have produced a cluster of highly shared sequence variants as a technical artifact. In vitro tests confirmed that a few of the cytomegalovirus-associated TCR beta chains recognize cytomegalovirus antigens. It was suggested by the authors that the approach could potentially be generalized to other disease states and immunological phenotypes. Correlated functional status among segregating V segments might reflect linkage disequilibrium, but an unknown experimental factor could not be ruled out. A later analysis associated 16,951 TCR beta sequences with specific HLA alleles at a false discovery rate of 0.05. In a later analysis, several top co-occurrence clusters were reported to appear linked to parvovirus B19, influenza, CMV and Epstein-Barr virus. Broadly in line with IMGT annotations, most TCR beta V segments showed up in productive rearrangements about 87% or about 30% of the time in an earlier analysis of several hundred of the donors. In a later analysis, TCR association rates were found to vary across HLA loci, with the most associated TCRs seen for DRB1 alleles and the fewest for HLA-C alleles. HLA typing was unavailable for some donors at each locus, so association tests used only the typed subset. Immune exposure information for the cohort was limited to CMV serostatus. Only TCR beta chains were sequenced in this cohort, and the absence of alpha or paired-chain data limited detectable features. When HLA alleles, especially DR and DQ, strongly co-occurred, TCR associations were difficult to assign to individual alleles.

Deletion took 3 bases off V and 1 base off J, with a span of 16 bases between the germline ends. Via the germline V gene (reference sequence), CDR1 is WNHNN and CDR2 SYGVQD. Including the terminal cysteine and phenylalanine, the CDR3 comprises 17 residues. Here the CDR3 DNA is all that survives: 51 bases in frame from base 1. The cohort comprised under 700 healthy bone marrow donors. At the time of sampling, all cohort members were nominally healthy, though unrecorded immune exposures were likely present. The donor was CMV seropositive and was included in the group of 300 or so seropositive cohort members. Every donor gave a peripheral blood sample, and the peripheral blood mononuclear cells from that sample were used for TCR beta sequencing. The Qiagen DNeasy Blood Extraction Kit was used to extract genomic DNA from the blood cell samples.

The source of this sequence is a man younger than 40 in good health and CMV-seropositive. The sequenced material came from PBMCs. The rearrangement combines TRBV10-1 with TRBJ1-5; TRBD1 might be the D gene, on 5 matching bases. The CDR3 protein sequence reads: CASSERQNPDSNQPQHF. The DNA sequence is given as TGCGCCAGCAGTGAAAGACAGAACCCGGACAGCAATCAGCCCCAGCATTTT.